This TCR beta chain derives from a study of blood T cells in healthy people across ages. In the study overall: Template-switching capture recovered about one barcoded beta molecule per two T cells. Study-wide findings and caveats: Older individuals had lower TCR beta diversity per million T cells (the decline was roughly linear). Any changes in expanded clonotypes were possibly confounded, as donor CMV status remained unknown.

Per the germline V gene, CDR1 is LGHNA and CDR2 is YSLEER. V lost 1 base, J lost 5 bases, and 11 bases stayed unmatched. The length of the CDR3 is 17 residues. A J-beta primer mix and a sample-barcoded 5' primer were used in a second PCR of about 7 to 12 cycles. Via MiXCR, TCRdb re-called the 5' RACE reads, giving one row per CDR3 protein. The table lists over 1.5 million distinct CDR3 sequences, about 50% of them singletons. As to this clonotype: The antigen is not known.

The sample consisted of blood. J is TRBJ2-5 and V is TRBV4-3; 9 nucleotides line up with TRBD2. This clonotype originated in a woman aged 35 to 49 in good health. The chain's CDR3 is CASSQVAGGAIGETQYF. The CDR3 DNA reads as TGCGCCAGCAGCCAAGTGGCGGGGGGGGCCATCGGGGAGACCCAGTACTTC.